Listed below are T cell receptor beta chains from one sample, sequenced in a study of long-term antiretroviral therapy in people with HIV. Method: immunoSEQ multiplex PCR; TCRdb's copy keeps in-frame clones and lacks some. The profile covers 28,000 or so clones, with over 90% appearing a single time and 10% taken by the ten largest. This sample comprised unsorted PBMCs, obtained 6.2 years after starting antiretroviral therapy. The receptors come from a man aged 40-49 years with HIV. Both conserved end residues are part of each CDR3. A D gene is named only where the DNA matches it firmly. Expanded clones are given a class, and other clones once, few, many or no size at all.

v_gene: TRBV9; j_gene: TRBJ2-5; abundance: .; d_gene: TRBD1; CDR3nt: TGTGCCAGCAGTCCGGGACAGGGGCAAGAGACCCAGTACTTC; CDR3aa: CASSPGQGQETQYF
v_gene: TRBV2; j_gene: TRBJ1-5; abundance: .; d_gene: .; CDR3nt: TGTGCCAGCAGTCCGGACTTCAATCAGCCCCAGCATTTT; CDR3aa: CASSPDFNQPQHF
v_gene: TRBV5-1; j_gene: TRBJ2-2; abundance: .; d_gene: .; CDR3nt: TGCGCCAGCAGCTTGGATGTCCAAGCCACCGGGGAGCTGTTTTTT; CDR3aa: CASSLDVQATGELFF
v_gene: TRBV7-8; j_gene: TRBJ1-5; abundance: .; d_gene: .; CDR3nt: TGTGCCAGCAGCTTATATCCCCATCAGCCCCAGCATTTT; CDR3aa: CASSLYPHQPQHF
v_gene: TRBV19; j_gene: TRBJ2-7; abundance: .; d_gene: .; CDR3nt: TGTGCCAGTAGTATAGGGCAGGGGTCCTACGAGCAGTACTTC; CDR3aa: CASSIGQGSYEQYF
v_gene: TRBV29-1; j_gene: TRBJ2-5; abundance: few; d_gene: .; CDR3nt: TGCAGCGCTTCGGTGGCGCAGACCCAGTACTTC; CDR3aa: CSASVAQTQYF
v_gene: TRBV11-2; j_gene: TRBJ1-1; abundance: .; d_gene: TRBD1; CDR3nt: TGTGCCAGCAGCTCCCAGGGGGCACGGACTGAAGCTTTCTTT; CDR3aa: CASSSQGARTEAFF
v_gene: TRBV21-1; j_gene: TRBJ2-7; abundance: .; d_gene: .; CDR3nt: TGTGCCAGCAGCAAAGTTATATCACAGCAGTACTTC; CDR3aa: CASSKVISQQYF
v_gene: TRBV13; j_gene: TRBJ2-7; abundance: .; d_gene: .; CDR3nt: TGTGCCAGCAGCTTGGCCTCCTACGAGCAGTACTTC; CDR3aa: CASSLASYEQYF
v_gene: TRBV28; j_gene: TRBJ1-2; abundance: .; d_gene: .; CDR3nt: TGTGCCAGCAGTACCCCGACAGTCATTAACTATGGCTACACCTTC; CDR3aa: CASSTPTVINYGYTF
v_gene: TRBV10-3; j_gene: TRBJ1-6; abundance: .; d_gene: .; CDR3nt: TGTGCCATCAGGCCCCGGGACGCCTATAATTCACCCCTCCACTTT; CDR3aa: CAIRPRDAYNSPLHF
v_gene: TRBV9; j_gene: TRBJ2-1; abundance: .; d_gene: TRBD2; CDR3nt: TGTGCCAGCAGCGTAGGGACTAGCGTGGGGAATGAGCAGTTCTTC; CDR3aa: CASSVGTSVGNEQFF
v_gene: TRBV28; j_gene: TRBJ1-5; abundance: .; d_gene: .; CDR3nt: TGTGCCAGCAGTTCAGCACAGGGAGATAGCAATCAGCCCCAGCATTTT; CDR3aa: CASSSAQGDSNQPQHF
v_gene: TRBV18; j_gene: TRBJ1-1; abundance: .; d_gene: .; CDR3nt: TGTGCCAGCTCACCGCAACAGGGAGATATCGCTTTCTTT; CDR3aa: CASSPQQGDIAFF
v_gene: TRBV19; j_gene: TRBJ2-7; abundance: .; d_gene: TRBD1; CDR3nt: TGTGCCAGTACGGACAGGGGGCTCTACGAGCAGTACTTC; CDR3aa: CASTDRGLYEQYF
v_gene: TRBV30; j_gene: TRBJ1-1; abundance: .; d_gene: TRBD1; CDR3nt: TGTGCCTGGAGCGGGATAACACCGGGACAGGGTGATGAAGCTTTCTTT; CDR3aa: CAWSGITPGQGDEAFF
v_gene: TRBV6-8; j_gene: TRBJ1-2; abundance: .; d_gene: .; CDR3nt: TGTGCCAGCAGTTCACATCATGGAAGACAGCTCCACTGCTATGGCTACACCTTC; CDR3aa: CASSSHHGRQLHCYGYTF
v_gene: TRBV6-5; j_gene: TRBJ1-1; abundance: .; d_gene: .; CDR3nt: TGTGCCAGCAGTCTAGACGGACACACTGAAGCTTTCTTT; CDR3aa: CASSLDGHTEAFF